These 15 T cell receptor beta chains originate from one sample sequenced in a study of T cells in Graves' hyperthyroidism and ophthalmopathy. RNA transcripts provided the source from which TCR beta CDR3 regions were amplified. The study used the HTBI primer set for a first-round RT-PCR of the TCR CDR3. TCRdb reanalysed the multiplex PCR reads using MiXCR and keeps one entry per CDR3 protein. The table records under 300,000 distinct CDR3 sequences, more than 10% of them present only once. The sequenced sample was blood. These receptors were taken from a woman aged 25 to 39 with Graves' hyperthyroidism that later progressed to Graves' ophthalmopathy.

For this clonotype: This may arise from a read error, as a much more abundant clone is one base away. The chain uses TRBV2 and TRBJ2-2; 8 nucleotides align to TRBD2. Germline V CDR1 and CDR2: SNHLY, FYNNEI. With V trimmed by 6 bases and J by 2 bases, 5 bases remained unmatched. The CDR3 loop spans 15 amino acids. CDR3 region: CASRAGTSNTGELFF. The CDR3 DNA reads TGTGCCAGCAGGGCCGGGACTAGTAACACCGGGGAGCTGTTTTTT.

As DNA, the CDR3 is TGTGCCAGCAGCCCGTCGACAGGGTCCCCTAACTACGAGCAGTACTTC. Translating it yields CASSPSTGSPNYEQYF. The V and J genes are TRBV11-2 and TRBJ2-7, with TRBD1 matching over 7 bases. The V segment lost 5 bases and the J segment 3 bases; nucleotides outside the gene matches: 13. Germline CDR1 SGHAT, CDR2 FQNNGV. This CDR3 contains 16 residues.

This clonotype appeared many times. The chain combines TRBV29-1 with TRBJ1-4; 9 nucleotides line up with TRBD1. V was clipped by 5 bases and J by 10 bases; unmatched bases: 5. The CDR3 is 12 residues long. Germline V gene sequence: CDR1 SQVTM, CDR2 ANQGSEA. For the CDR3, the DNA is TGCAGCGTTATGACAGGGGGTGGAAAACTGTTTTTT. It encodes CSVMTGGGKLFF.

The sample holds many counts of this clonotype. The J gene is TRBJ2-7, the V gene TRBV19; 7 bases line up with TRBD1. The CDR3 runs 15 residues. The germline gives CDR1 LNHDA, CDR2 SQIVND (reference sequence). The trim removed 3 bases at V and 2 bases at J, leaving 7 bases unmatched. CDR3 DNA sequence: TGTGCCAGTAGTATGGGACAGATGGTGGCCTACGAGCAGTACTTC. It encodes CASSMGQMVAYEQYF. Complete variable domain (other parts from reference TRBV19 and TRBJ2-7): DGGITQSPKYLFRKEGQNVTLSCEQNLNHDAMYWYRQDPGQGLRLIYYSQIVNDFQKGDIAEGYSVSREKKESFPLTVTSAQKNPTAFYLCASSMGQMVAYEQYFGPGTRLTVT.

This clonotype has more than one count but fewer than ten. V and J are TRBV27 and TRBJ2-3; D gene ambiguous. CDR1 is MNHEY, CDR2 SMNVEV, per germline (reference sequence). Trimming pared 9 bases from V and 1 base from J, leaving 5 bases between. CDR3 size: 11 residues. The CDR3 sequence: CASGGTDTQYF. Here the CDR3 DNA reads TGTGCCAGTGGGGGCACAGATACGCAGTATTTT.

This clonotype was detected a few times. The chain uses TRBV12-3 or TRBV12-4 and TRBJ2-7, with 10 bases lining up with TRBD2. V shed 1 base and J 2 bases; nucleotides not matched to a gene: 8. The CDR3 covers 17 residues. Here the CDR3 DNA reads TGTGCCAGCAGTTTAGATTTCCTAGCGGGAGACACCTACGAGCAGTACTTC. Its protein product is CASSLDFLAGDTYEQYF.

The genes are TRBV6-2 or TRBV6-3 and TRBJ1-1; D remains ambiguous. This CDR3 has 15 residues. Trimming pared 6 bases from V and 0 bases from J, leaving 14 bases between. Germline V gives CDR1 MNHEY, CDR2 SVGEGT. The CDR3 spells CASSDPGVMNTEAFF. For the CDR3, the DNA is TGTGCCAGCAGCGACCCCGGGGTTATGAACACTGAAGCTTTCTTT.

Ten or more counts support this clonotype. The chain has TRBV18 and TRBJ1-1; D gene uncertain. Per germline, CDR1 KGHSH and CDR2 LQKENI. CDR3 length: 13 amino acids. The V end lost 0 bases, the J end lost 6 bases, and 8 bases lay between the germline ends. The CDR3, as DNA: TGTGCCAGCTCACCACCGGGCGAGGCTGAAGCTTTCTTT. It encodes CASSPPGEAEAFF.

This clonotype was seen at least ten times. This chain connects TRBV11-2 to TRBJ2-3, with D possibly matching TRBD2 (6 bases). V lost 5 bases and J 4 bases, leaving 16 bases between the germline ends. CDR3 length: 15 residues. Germline V gives CDR1 SGHAT, CDR2 FQNNGV. The CDR3, as DNA: TGTGCCAGCAGCCCCGTAAGGACTATTTCAGATACGCAGTATTTT. Translating it yields CASSPVRTISDTQYF.

This clonotype was counted many times. The V call is TRBV28, the J call TRBJ2-7; unclear D gene. The CDR3 runs to 13 residues. Trimming took 6 bases from V and 0 from J, leaving 9 bases between them. Per the germline V gene, CDR1 is MDHEN and CDR2 is SYDVKM. The CDR3 here is CASREPLSYEQYF. CDR3 in DNA: TGTGCCAGCAGAGAACCTCTCTCCTACGAGCAGTACTTC.

This clonotype was recorded many times. The rearrangement joins TRBV6-1 to TRBJ2-7, with 7 bases lining up with TRBD1. From germline, CDR1 is MNHNS and CDR2 SASEGT. This CDR3 is 15 amino acids long. V shed 6 bases and J 2 bases; nucleotides not matched to a gene: 10. This CDR3 is CASSASPGTAYEQYF. CDR3 sequence (DNA): TGTGCCAGCAGCGCCTCCCCCGGGACAGCCTACGAGCAGTACTTC.

There are many counts of this clonotype. V is TRBV20-1 and J is TRBJ1-2; TRBD1 matches 8 bases. The CDR3 runs to 12 residues. The junction had 7 bases not matched to a gene; V was cut back by 7 bases and J by 6 bases. Germline-derived CDR1 and CDR2 are DFQATT and SNEGSKA (reference sequence). Here the CDR3 reads CSVEDRVDGYTF. The CDR3 nucleotides are TGCAGTGTCGAGGACAGGGTAGATGGCTACACCTTC.

V and J are TRBV7-8 and TRBJ2-5, with TRBD2 matching over 12 bases. The CDR3 is made up of 16 amino acids. Germline CDR1 SGHVS, CDR2 FQNEAQ. After removal of 5 bases from V and 7 bases from J, the junction contained 11 bases not matched to a gene. This CDR3 reads CASSPWTSGEQGTQYF. CDR3 DNA: TGTGCCAGCAGCCCCTGGACTAGCGGGGAGCAGGGGACCCAGTACTTC.

This clonotype was detected ten times or more. The V call is TRBV12-3 or TRBV12-4, the J call TRBJ2-7, with D uncertain. V lost 6 bases to trimming and J lost 6 bases, with 12 bases between them. The CDR3 is 12 amino acids. The CDR3 region is CASSIPGSEQYF. Written as DNA, the CDR3 is TGTGCCAGCAGCATCCCAGGTTCCGAGCAGTACTTC.

This clonotype was counted ten times or more. The V gene is TRBV20-1, the J gene TRBJ2-1; TRBD2 matches at 8 bases. V lost 5 bases and J lost 9; bases outside the gene matches: 12. The CDR3 totals 14 residues. The V gene's germline CDR1 is DFQATT and CDR2 SNEGSKA (reference sequence). The CDR3 is CSAAPPGGTREQFF. Written as DNA, the CDR3 is TGCAGTGCTGCTCCCCCGGGAGGGACTCGTGAGCAGTTCTTC.